Sequencing of this T cell receptor beta chain was carried out in a study of T cell responses to AZD1222 COVID-19 vaccine. The method was immunoSEQ multiplex PCR; TCRdb's version includes in-frame clones alone and lacks a portion of them. This table has over 100,000 clones, approximately 90% appearing once. Trimming removed 7 bases from V and 5 bases from J, with 30 bases in between. The CDR3 sequence is 18 residues long. Germline lookup yields CDR1 MDHEN and CDR2 SYDVKM. The chain recombines TRBV28 with TRBJ2-7, with D possibly being TRBD1 (7 bases). This clonotype originated in an adult in good health. The sequencing used peripheral blood, collected on day 0 of AZD1222 vaccination. CDR3 coding DNA: TGTGCCAGCACCCAAAGGGACAGAGGTCTTGGGAGGACCCACGAGCAGTACTTC. This translates into CASTQRDRGLGRTHEQYF.